The next 5 T cell receptor beta chains were all read from a single sample in a study of graft-versus-host responses after intestinal transplantation (dated by TCRdb to 2020 to 2023). Receptor amplification or capture employed the immunoSEQ multiplex PCR assay. TCRdb mirrors the immuneACCESS table, restricted to in-frame sequences. Some clones are absent from its copies; in checked studies, under half trace to an unresolved V gene, and the reason for the others is unknown. The sample table holds over 80,000 clones, of which around 88% were seen once. The ten largest clones represent roughly 1.4% of the sample. The sample in question was PBMCs, obtained 255 days after intestinal transplant. Every receptor here comes from a human patient who received an intestinal transplant, so some T cells may come from the graft donor.

This chain connects TRBV5-4 to TRBJ2-3, with 8 bases identical to TRBD1. J lost 3 bases, V lost 0 bases, and 0 bases had no gene match. Germline lookup yields CDR1 SGHNT and CDR2 YYREEE (reference sequence). The CDR3 length is 14 residues. CDR3 amino acids: CASSLDRGTDTQYF. The CDR3, as DNA: TGTGCCAGCAGCTTGGACAGGGGGACAGATACGCAGTATTTT. Full variable domain (missing parts from reference TRBV5-4 and TRBJ2-3): ETGVTQSPTHLIKTRGQQVTLRCSSQSGHNTVSWYQQALGQGPQFIFQYYREEENGRGNFPPRFSGLQFPNYSSELNVNALELDDSALYLCASSLDRGTDTQYFGPGTRLTVL.

This clone was picked up one time. V and J are TRBV28 and TRBJ1-4; D is uncertain. Germline values: CDR1 MDHEN, CDR2 SYDVKM. This CDR3 region has 12 residues. Trimming removed 6 bases at V and 8 bases at J, with 10 bases between. Here the CDR3 DNA reads TGTGCCAGCAGCTGGGGAGGGGAAAAACTGTTTTTT. It yields the protein CASSWGGEKLFF.

The rearrangement uses TRBV19 and TRBJ2-1, with 12 bases matching TRBD2. The CDR3 spans 16 residues. Germline CDR1 is LNHDA and CDR2 is SQIVND (reference sequence). The junction had 5 bases not matched to a gene; V was cut back by 2 bases and J by 6 bases. The CDR3 region is CASSIPGLAGSNEQFF. CDR3 DNA: TGTGCCAGTAGTATACCTGGACTAGCGGGAAGCAATGAGCAGTTCTTC.

The sample holds one count of this clone. The V and J genes are TRBV6-6 and TRBJ1-4; TRBD1 is a possible D gene (5 bases). The CDR3 has 16 amino acids. The V end was cut by 0 bases, the J end by 5 bases, with 13 bases between. Looked up from germline, CDR1 is MNHNY and CDR2 is SVGAGI (reference sequence). The CDR3: CASSYSRGRENEKLFF. CDR3 DNA sequence: TGTGCCAGCAGTTACTCAAGGGGCAGGGAGAATGAAAAACTGTTTTTT.

V gene TRBV7-6 combines with J gene TRBJ2-5; D is unresolved. There are 13 residues in the CDR3. V was cut by 3 bases and J by 2 bases, with 7 bases left in between. Looked up from germline, CDR1 is SGHVS and CDR2 is FNYEAQ. The CDR3 nucleotides read TGTGCCAGCAGCTTCCGCGAGCAAGAGACCCAGTACTTC. It is translated as CASSFREQETQYF.